The 17 T cell receptor beta chains in this list originate from one sample, sequenced in a study of shared clonotypes between healthy human individuals. Profiling relied on immunoSEQ multiplex PCR, and the TCRdb table lists in-frame clones only, not all of them. This table has about 990,000 clones, about 84% appearing once. Sequenced input: memory CD4+ T cells from PBMCs. Subset noted: CD45RA-negative fraction. Receptors originate from a man aged 18 to 29 in good health. Some clones in this sample may be carry-over from other donors' samples.

This chain connects TRBV7-9 to TRBJ2-3; 7 bases line up with TRBD2. Unmatched junction bases numbered 11, after V lost 1 base and J lost 4 bases. The CDR3 loop spans 17 amino acids. Germline V gene lookup returns CDR1 SEHNR and CDR2 FQNEAQ (reference sequence). The CDR3 DNA sequence: TGTGCCAGCAGCTTAGGGTCGGGGGGTCGGCTCTCAGATACGCAGTATTTT. Amino acids: CASSLGSGGRLSDTQYF.

The chain uses TRBV2 and TRBJ1-2; no clear D. V lost 6 bases to trimming and J lost 1 base, with 15 bases between them. Germline CDR1 and CDR2: SNHLY and FYNNEI. The CDR3 is made up of 15 amino acids. The CDR3 region is CASRVDRAYNYGYTF. The CDR3, as DNA: TGTGCCAGCAGAGTAGACCGGGCCTATAACTATGGCTACACCTTC.

The chain couples TRBV28 to TRBJ2-4; no reliable D call. Germline CDR1 MDHEN, CDR2 SYDVKM. Trimming pared 4 bases from V and 5 bases from J, leaving 3 bases between. The CDR3 is 11 amino acids. The CDR3 loop is CASSWENIQYF. CDR3 DNA sequence: TGTGCCAGCAGTTGGGAAAACATTCAGTACTTC. The complete variable domain, with remaining parts taken from reference TRBV28 and TRBJ2-4, reads DVKVTQSSRYLVKRTGEKVFLECVQDMDHENMFWYRQDPGLGLRLIYFSYDVKMKEKGDIPEGYSVSREKKERFSLILESASTNQTSMYLCASSWENIQYFGAGTRLSVL.

The CDR3 region is CASSYLDISSSNEQFF. CDR3 coding DNA: TGTGCCAGCAGTTACCTTGACATAAGTAGCTCCAATGAGCAGTTCTTC. V and J are TRBV6-6 and TRBJ2-1; D is ambiguous. This CDR3 is 16 amino acids long. V lost 2 bases to trimming and J lost 6 bases, with 17 bases between them. The germline V gene encodes CDR1 MNHNY and CDR2 SVGAGI (reference sequence).

The table lists this clone with a few counts. The rearrangement joins TRBV9 to TRBJ1-5; no firm D call. This CDR3 comprises 12 residues. V lost 5 bases and J 7 bases, leaving 10 bases between the germline ends. Germline V lookup: CDR1 SGDLS, CDR2 YYNGEE. The CDR3 spells CASRAERQPQHF. The DNA for the CDR3 is TGTGCCAGCAGGGCCGAGAGGCAGCCCCAGCATTTT.

The chain combines TRBV6-1 with TRBJ2-7; 7 nucleotides line up with TRBD1. Germline CDR1 MNHNS, CDR2 SASEGT. After removal of 5 bases from V and 0 bases from J, the junction contained 4 bases not matched to a gene. The CDR3 has 14 amino acids. The CDR3 nucleotides read TGTGCCAGCAGTAGGTACAGGGGCTCCTACGAGCAGTACTTC. Protein product: CASSRYRGSYEQYF.

V is TRBV7-3 and J is TRBJ2-5; 7 bases line up with TRBD2. Per the germline V gene, CDR1 is SGHTA and CDR2 is FQGTGA. The CDR3 spans 17 residues. V dropped 2 bases and J dropped 1; count of bases not matched to a gene: 10. CDR3 coding DNA: TGTGCCAGCAGCTTAGGGCCCCCCACGGGAGGCCAAGAGACCCAGTACTTC. This translates into CASSLGPPTGGQETQYF.

This clone was seen many times. The gene calls are TRBV30 and TRBJ2-4; 7 positions match TRBD2. The CDR3 totals 13 residues. V shed 4 bases, J shed 9 bases, and the junction held 9 bases outside the gene matches. Germline V CDR1 and CDR2: GTSNPN, SVGIG (reference sequence). DNA for the CDR3: TGTGCCTGGACAACCATCACGGGGGGCATTCAGTACTTC. Its protein is CAWTTITGGIQYF.

This clone was counted between two and nine times. This chain links TRBV11-1 with TRBJ2-5, with 10 bases fitting TRBD2. Trimming at V came to 1 base and at J to 5 bases, leaving 7 bases not matched to a gene. The germline CDR1 and CDR2 sequences are SGHAT and FQDESV (reference sequence). The CDR3 is 16 residues long. The CDR3 spells CASSLVPSGSGETQYF. CDR3 DNA: TGTGCCAGCAGCTTAGTTCCTAGCGGGAGTGGGGAGACCCAGTACTTC.

This chain uses TRBV12-2 with TRBJ2-1. TRBV12-2 is assigned pseudogene status. The CDR3 spans 13 residues. The CDR3 sequence is CASRLRGVNEQFF. The DNA of the CDR3 is TGTGCAAGTCGCCTTCGAGGGGTCAATGAGCAGTTCTTC.

V and J are TRBV9 and TRBJ2-2; D uncertain. Germline lookup yields CDR1 SGDLS and CDR2 YYNGEE. This CDR3 has 16 amino acids. V dropped 0 bases and J dropped 5 bases, with 14 bases sitting between them. CDR3 loop: CASSVGVGIGTGELFF. DNA for the CDR3: TGTGCCAGCAGCGTAGGTGTGGGGATAGGGACCGGGGAGCTGTTTTTT.

J is TRBJ1-1 and V is TRBV28; 8 positions match TRBD1. The CDR3 covers 17 residues. V was pared by 5 bases and J by 1 base, with 12 bases of the junction left unmatched. The germline gives CDR1 MDHEN, CDR2 SYDVKM. CDR3 coding DNA: TGTGCCAGCAGTCTAAGACAGGGGCGCTCTGGGAACACTGAAGCTTTCTTT. Translating it yields CASSLRQGRSGNTEAFF.

This clone was picked up a small number of times. The chain employs TRBV11-1 and TRBJ2-1; D perhaps matches TRBD1 (6 bases). Germline lookup yields CDR1 SGHAT and CDR2 FQDESV (reference sequence). V was shortened by 4 bases and J by 4 bases, with 11 bases between the two germline ends. The CDR3 sequence is 14 residues long. CDR3 DNA: TGTGCCAGCAGCTCTAGCACAGGGTACAATGAGCAGTTCTTC. Translated: CASSSSTGYNEQFF.

This rearrangement joins TRBV7-9 to TRBJ2-1; the D gene is possibly TRBD2 (7 bases). Trimming shortened V by 1 base and J by 8 bases, and 21 bases separated the two germline ends. Germline V gene lookup returns CDR1 SEHNR and CDR2 FQNEAQ (reference sequence). This CDR3 has 17 residues. CDR3 sequence reads: CASSLGMGAGAKDEQFF. For the CDR3, the DNA is TGTGCCAGCAGCTTAGGCATGGGGGCGGGAGCAAAAGATGAGCAGTTCTTC.

The chain employs TRBV5-4 and TRBJ2-5; 11 positions match TRBD2. The CDR3 consists of 15 residues. Looked up from germline, CDR1 is SGHNT and CDR2 is YYREEE (reference sequence). The V segment lost 4 bases and the J segment 2 bases; nucleotides outside the gene matches: 4. The CDR3, as DNA: TGTGCCAGCAGCAAGGGACTAGCGGTACAAGAGACCCAGTACTTC. Translating it yields CASSKGLAVQETQYF.

The rearrangement joins TRBV5-6 to TRBJ2-5, with D hard to call. CDR1 SGHDT and CDR2 YYEEEE come from the germline V gene. CDR3 length equals 14 residues. The V and J ends lost 4 bases and 6 bases respectively, with 16 bases between them. The CDR3 DNA reads TGTGCCAGCAGCCACGGCCAACCTGGGAAGACCCAGTACTTC. This encodes CASSHGQPGKTQYF.

This clone has only one observation. The chain carries TRBV7-9 and TRBJ1-4; 9 positions match TRBD1. J was trimmed by 4 bases and V by 7 bases; bases with no gene match: 13. CDR1 is SEHNR and CDR2 is FQNEAQ in the germline V gene (reference sequence). This CDR3 spans 17 amino acids. The CDR3 loop reads CASNPQQGARDNEKLFF. The CDR3 DNA reads as TGTGCCAGCAACCCACAACAGGGGGCGAGAGATAATGAAAAACTGTTTTTT.